These T cell receptor beta chains were read from a single sample in a study of technical replicates of blood from a few donors. Produced via immunoSEQ multiplex PCR; TCRdb's table is partial and in-frame only. Among some 77,000 clones listed, 96% were seen once. What was sequenced was T cells isolated from PBMCs. The receptors were gathered from a human donor in good health. Each CDR3 is given with its conserved first and last residue. Some rows have no size entry. The others give once, few or many, or a class for an expanded clone.

V gene	clone size	J gene	CDR3 protein
TRBV7-2	-	TRBJ2-7	CASSLVAGAGPYEQYF
TRBV19	-	TRBJ1-1	CASSIPNWNTEAFF
TRBV7-3	-	TRBJ2-7	CASSLGRAGSSYEQYF
TRBV28	-	TRBJ2-3	CASSLIASGSGGDTQYF
TRBV15	-	TRBJ2-7	CATLDRNYEQYF
TRBV19	-	TRBJ1-5	CASSFDYSNQPQHF
TRBV15	-	TRBJ2-3	CATSRVGSSADTQYF
TRBV7-9	-	TRBJ1-4	CASSSRDLWDEKLFF
TRBV5-1	-	TRBJ2-7	CASSLDGSSYEQYF
TRBV6-4	-	TRBJ2-1	CASSDSSSGSYNEQFF
TRBV15	once	TRBJ2-3	CATSSGGFGGRLNTDTQYF
TRBV18	once	TRBJ1-2	CASSPREGLTNYGYTF
TRBV5-1	-	TRBJ2-7	CASSLLVDYEQYF
TRBV9	-	TRBJ2-3	CASSPGLTDTQYF
TRBV10-3	-	TRBJ2-2	CAMARDYNTGELFF
TRBV18	-	TRBJ2-7	CASSSDSYEQYF
TRBV18	-	TRBJ1-1	CASTQELNTEAFF
TRBV5-1	-	TRBJ1-3	CASSLGGAGGRNTIYF
TRBV2	-	TRBJ2-7	CASSEVGLASEQYF
TRBV28	once	TRBJ1-4	CASSPPNRMATNEKLFF
TRBV7-9	-	TRBJ2-3	CASSLRNYTHFAQYF
TRBV10-3	-	TRBJ2-4	CAISDRIEGAKNIQYF
TRBV11-2	-	TRBJ1-1	CASSLDPRMNTEAFF
TRBV29-1	-	TRBJ2-7	CSVEAGSSYEQYF
TRBV27	-	TRBJ2-7	CASSWAPSESSYEQYF
TRBV4-3	-	TRBJ2-2	CASSIRDRGLSGELFF